The sequence of this T cell receptor beta chain was determined in a study of post-analysis software for immune sequencing data. As for the study in general: The study covered relapsing-remitting, secondary progressive and progressive-relapsing courses of multiple sclerosis. Regarding the study as a whole: Significantly lower normalized Chao1 diversity was found in patients with multiple sclerosis relative to controls. Five TRBV segments, including TRBV5-6, TRBV5-1 and TRBV20-1, were more frequent in patients than controls.

This clonotype was seen more than once but under ten times. Its antigen is currently unknown. The TCR beta cDNA libraries contained unique molecular identifiers. TCRdb processed the PCR reads anew with MiXCR; each CDR3 protein has one entry. Of fewer than 600,000 distinct CDR3 sequences in the sample, under 55% were seen once. The CDR3 length is 13 residues. CDR1 is SGHDN, CDR2 FVKESK, per germline. The chain has TRBV14 and TRBJ2-5, with TRBD2 matching over 10 bases. The end of the DNA aligns better with TRBJ2-7, so the J call may be wrong. The sequence derives from a girl aged 5-17 years with multiple sclerosis. The sequenced sample was blood. CDR3 amino acids: CASSQASGSEQYF. In nucleotides, the CDR3 is TGTGCCAGCAGCCAAGCTAGCGGGAGCGAGCAGTACTTC.